Listed below are T cell receptor beta chains from one sample, sequenced in a study of post-analysis software for immune sequencing data. TCRdb itself ran the PCR reads through MiXCR, one entry per CDR3 protein. This repertoire shows about 430,000 distinct CDR3 sequences, approximately 39% found once; its top ten account for approximately 7.6%. Sequences were obtained from blood. These receptors originate from a girl aged 2 to 9 with multiple sclerosis. Each CDR3 is given without its conserved first and last residue.

TRBJ1-5 TRBV10-3 AISEWAGLNNQPQH
TRBJ2-1 TRBV7-8 ASSLVPTGEAHSSYNEQF
TRBJ2-5 TRBV20-1 SAETGTSFETQY
TRBJ1-1 TRBV30 AWSVSGYTDAF
TRBJ2-1 TRBV18 ASSQTQDNEQF
TRBJ2-2 TRBV10-3 ATRSENTGELF
TRBJ2-3 TRBV5-1 ASSWTGGTDTQY
TRBJ1-5 TRBV7-8 ASSLGEGKRSNQPQH
TRBJ2-1 TRBV5-1 ASSATSPYNEQF
TRBJ2-7 TRBV7-9 ASSLTGASYEQY
TRBJ2-7 TRBV28 AAGDTYEQY
- TRBV4-3 ASSQFTSGITYEQY
TRBJ2-7 TRBV28 ASRAGETGPYEQY
TRBJ2-1 TRBV7-3 ASSLSSGFYNEQF